This paragraph reports one TCR beta chain. What it binds is unknown. This table comes from immunoSEQ multiplex PCR, and its TCRdb copy is limited to in-frame clones, with some not included. This table holds about 200,000 clones, over 80% found once. These data belong to a study of cytomegalovirus exposure and HLA in healthy donors. About the research overall: The same platform was used for the 110 or so validation repertoires as for the 650 to 800 first-cohort repertoires, as reported in a later analysis.

Study-wide findings and caveats: The classifier was said to identify cytomegalovirus status with high specificity and sensitivity. Researchers reported that three CMV-associated chains were confirmed in vitro as CMV antigen-specific. Investigators reported some 150 TCR beta chains as tied to cytomegalovirus.

Germline loops: CDR1 KGHSH, CDR2 LQKENI. V trimming: 3 bases; J trimming: 5 bases; junction bases outside the gene matches: 6. The CDR3 has 15 residues. The sequenced material came from PBMCs. J is TRBJ2-7 and V is TRBV18; 11 bases align to TRBD2. This receptor was identified in a young woman in good health and CMV-seronegative. CDR3 nucleotides: TGTGCCAGCTCACCTGTAGCGGGAGGGCGTGACGAGCAGTACTTC. Protein product: CASSPVAGGRDEQYF.